The present entry profiles one TCR beta chain with its context. Generated by immunoSEQ multiplex PCR, the TCRdb table keeps only in-frame clones and is missing some. The repertoire holds around 190,000 clones, approximately 92% seen once, with about 1.4% in the top ten. This sample was taken from a study of control samples from healthy donors and cancer patients. This sequence originates from a man aged 25 to 40 in good health. Source material: blood.

The DNA for the CDR3 is TGTGCCAGCAGTCCGCAGGGGACCGACCTCTACAATGAGCAGTTCTTC. It encodes CASSPQGTDLYNEQFF. This chain uses TRBV25-1 with TRBJ2-1; the D gene is possibly TRBD1 (6 bases). The CDR3 has 16 residues. Trimming cost V 5 bases and J 3 bases, with 17 bases left between them. The germline CDR1 and CDR2 sequences are MGHDK and SYGVNS. Filled out from reference TRBV25-1 and TRBJ2-1, the complete variable domain reads EADIYQTPRYLVIGTGKKITLECSQTMGHDKMYWYQQDPGMELHLIHYSYGVNSTEKGDLSSESTVSRIRTEHFPLTLESARPSHTSQYLCASSPQGTDLYNEQFFGPGTRLTVL.